This T cell receptor (beta chain) stems from a study of beta chain features in type 1 diabetes. In the study overall: When patients were set against healthy donors, age, gender and cell yields were similar.

Study-level points and caveats: Here, the possible influence of HLA type (on TCRB rearrangement) remained unresolved.

This CDR3 region has 17 residues. Trimming shortened V by 0 bases and J by 0 bases, and 14 bases separated the two germline ends. The V gene's germline CDR1 is GTSNPN and CDR2 SVGIG (reference sequence). Isolated RNA was reverse transcribed in full, so expressed TCRB transcripts were sequenced. Method: immunoSEQ multiplex PCR; TCRdb's copy keeps in-frame clones and lacks some. The data show a few hundred thousand clones, roughly 30% seen once. Comments on this clone: The antigen remains unidentified.

The sequencing sample was made of central memory CD4+ T cells from blood. The chain couples TRBV30 to TRBJ2-2; a weak D match, TRBD2 (6 bases). This clonotype was obtained from a man younger than 40 in good health. The CDR3 sequence: CAWSVLATTSNTGELFF. In nucleotides, the CDR3 is TGTGCCTGGAGTGTACTAGCAACCACTTCGAACACCGGGGAGCTGTTTTTT.